This TCR beta chain emerged from a study of T cell responses to AZD1222 COVID-19 vaccine. The protocol was immunoSEQ multiplex PCR, while the TCRdb copy is restricted to in-frame clones and leaves out a portion. The table has around 190,000 clones, 70% to 90% seen once. The source was peripheral blood, collected 28 days after the second AZD1222 dose. This clonotype was sampled from an adult who received the AZD1222 COVID-19 vaccine.

In nucleotides, the CDR3 is TGCGCCAGCAGCCAAGAAGGGACAGGGGGCGAGCAGTACTTC. It codes for CASSQEGTGGEQYF. This chain uses TRBV4-1 with TRBJ2-7; TRBD1 matches 11 bases. Trimming took 0 bases from V and 6 from J; bases not matched to a gene: 1. There are 14 residues in the CDR3. Germline CDR1 reads MGHRA; CDR2 reads YSYEKL.